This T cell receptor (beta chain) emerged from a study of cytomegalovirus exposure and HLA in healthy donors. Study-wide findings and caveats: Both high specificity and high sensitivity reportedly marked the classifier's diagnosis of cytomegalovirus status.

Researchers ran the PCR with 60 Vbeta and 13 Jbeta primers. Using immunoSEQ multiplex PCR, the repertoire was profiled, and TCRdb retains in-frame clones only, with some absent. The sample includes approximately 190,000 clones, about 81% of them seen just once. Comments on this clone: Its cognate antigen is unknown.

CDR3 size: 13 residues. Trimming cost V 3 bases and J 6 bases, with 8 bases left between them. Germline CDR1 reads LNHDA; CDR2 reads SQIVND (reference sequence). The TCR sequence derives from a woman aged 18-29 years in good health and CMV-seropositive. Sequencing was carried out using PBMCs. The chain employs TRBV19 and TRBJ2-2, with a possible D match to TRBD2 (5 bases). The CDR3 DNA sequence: TGTGCCAGTAGTATTTCGGGATCCGGGGAGCTGTTTTTT. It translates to CASSISGSGELFF.